Sequencing of this T cell receptor beta chain was carried out in a study of OX40 agonist ivuxolimab in advanced cancers. In terms of the full investigation: Ivuxolimab was a fully human IgG2 agonistic monoclonal antibody targeting the costimulatory receptor OX40 (CD134). Intravenous ivuxolimab was administered to patients every 2 weeks at six dose levels: 0.01, 0.1, 0.3, 1.5, 3 and 10 mg/kg. Of the approximately 54 patients in dose escalation, 19 had hepatocellular carcinoma, roughly 15 had melanoma, 9 had renal cell carcinoma and 9 had head and neck cancer. In the dose-escalation cohort, nearly 85% of patients were male, and the mean age was roughly 56 years with a range of 23 to 79. Prior anti-PD-1, anti-PD-L1 or anti-CTLA-4 therapy was permitted, and checkpoint inhibitors had been received by less than 45% of dose-escalation patients. Partial responses occurred in three dose-escalation patients: two with cutaneous melanoma and one with hepatocellular carcinoma. The point of sequencing TCRbeta in the periphery was to test whether ivuxolimab changed TCR sequence diversity and drove clonal T-cell expansion. The monotherapy dose-escalation portion (N of about 50 patients) of the phase I ivuxolimab trial is reported in the paper.

What the research found in general, with its limitations: On average, CD8+ T cells showed more expanded clones than CD4+ T cells after ivuxolimab. Clonal expansion of both CD4+ and CD8+ blood T cells was observed from baseline to week 6 at doses 0.1 to 3.0 mg/kg. Partial responders in the 0.1-3.0 mg/kg groups had among the lowest normalized peripheral clonal expansion, especially among CD8+ T cells. Antigen specificity was not determined for the clonally expanded peripheral T cells. Low levels of normalized T-cell clonal expansion were also seen in some patients who did not respond.

Patients with a history of autoimmune disease or receiving systemic immunosuppression were excluded from the trial. In every dose cohort, peripheral blood was drawn for TCR sequencing at baseline, cycle 4 day 1, and cycle 7 day 1. Samples were obtained from an open-label, multicenter, first-in-human phase I dose-escalation trial of ivuxolimab. Adults with locally advanced or metastatic melanoma, renal cell, hepatocellular, or head and neck squamous cell carcinoma were enrolled in the trial. Before TCR sequencing, CD4+ and CD8+ T cells were separately sorted from peripheral blood. V is clipped by 3 bases and J by 0 bases, and the sequence between their germline boundaries is 15 bases long. CDR1 and CDR2, looked up from the germline V gene, are MGHRA and YSYEKL. The cysteine opens and the phenylalanine closes a CDR3 of 16 amino acids. Just the 48-base CDR3 DNA is kept, in frame starting at base 1. Concerning this clone itself: This clone's antigen is unknown. No base quality values were provided; no much bigger clone lies one nucleotide off.

To sequence the TCRbeta CDR3 region, genomic DNA was isolated from the sorted cells. The immunoSEQ Assay was used to sequence the TCRbeta CDR3 regions. This immuneACCESS table, as held by TCRdb, lists in-frame sequences with V and J called but not all clones. Of the missing ones, under half trace to an unresolved V gene in checked studies; the others have no known cause. This sample has tens of thousands of clones in its table, and around 89% of those were observed once. About 28% of the sample goes to the ten largest clones. The sequencing used CD4+ or CD8+ T cells sorted from blood, collected in a trial of the OX40 agonist ivuxolimab. The chain links TRBV4-1 with TRBJ2-7, with a weak D call of TRBD1 (6 bases match). The clonotype comes from an adult with an advanced solid tumor such as melanoma, head and neck, liver or kidney cancer. The CDR3 loop reads CASSQGATGPSYEQYF. The DNA sequence reads TGCGCCAGCAGCCAGGGGGCGACAGGACCCTCCTACGAGCAGTACTTC.